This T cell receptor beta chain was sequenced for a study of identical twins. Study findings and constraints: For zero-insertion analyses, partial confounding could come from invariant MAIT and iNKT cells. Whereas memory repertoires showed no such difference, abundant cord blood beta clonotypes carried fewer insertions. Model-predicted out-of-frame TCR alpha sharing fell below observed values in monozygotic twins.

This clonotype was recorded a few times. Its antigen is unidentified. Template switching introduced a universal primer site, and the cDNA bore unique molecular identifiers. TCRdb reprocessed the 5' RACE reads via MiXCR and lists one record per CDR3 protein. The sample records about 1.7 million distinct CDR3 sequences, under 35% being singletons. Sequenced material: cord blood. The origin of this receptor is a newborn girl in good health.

The CDR3 DNA reads as TGCAGTGCTAGAGCGCGGGACAGGGGGCGGCTATCCTGGTACAATGAGCAGTTCTTC. As protein: CSARARDRGRLSWYNEQFF. The V and J genes are TRBV20-1 and TRBJ2-1, with 12 bases identical to TRBD1. Germline values: CDR1 DFQATT, CDR2 SNEGSKA (reference sequence). Unmatched junction bases numbered 14, after V lost 1 base and J lost 4 bases. There are 19 residues in the CDR3.